The entry below describes one T cell receptor (beta chain). Its cognate antigen is unknown. Incorporated into the TCR beta cDNA libraries were unique molecular identifiers, which served to reduce PCR and sequencing biases. TCRdb re-called the PCR reads with MiXCR, one entry per CDR3 protein. The repertoire consists of around 400,000 distinct CDR3 sequences, with about a third occurring once and the leading ten covering 13%. This sample was taken from a study of post-analysis software for immune sequencing data. Study background: Recorded disease courses covered relapsing-remitting, secondary progressive and progressive-relapsing multiple sclerosis. Some patients had no subtype annotation.

Study-wide results and limits: Samples prepared in the same batch strongly co-clustered by F measure. Compared against controls, patients with multiple sclerosis displayed significantly lower normalized Chao1 diversity.

The clonotype comes from a girl aged 5 to 17 with multiple sclerosis. The sample taken for sequencing was blood.

The CDR3 region is CASSQGGGASTDTQYF. For the CDR3, the DNA is TGCGCCAGCAGCCAAGGCGGCGGGGCCAGCACAGATACGCAGTATTTT. The rearrangement links TRBV4-3 to TRBJ2-3, with a possible D match to TRBD2 (6 bases). CDR3 length equals 16 residues. CDR1 LGHNA and CDR2 YSLEER come from the germline V gene. Trimming took 1 base from V and 0 from J, leaving 11 bases between them.